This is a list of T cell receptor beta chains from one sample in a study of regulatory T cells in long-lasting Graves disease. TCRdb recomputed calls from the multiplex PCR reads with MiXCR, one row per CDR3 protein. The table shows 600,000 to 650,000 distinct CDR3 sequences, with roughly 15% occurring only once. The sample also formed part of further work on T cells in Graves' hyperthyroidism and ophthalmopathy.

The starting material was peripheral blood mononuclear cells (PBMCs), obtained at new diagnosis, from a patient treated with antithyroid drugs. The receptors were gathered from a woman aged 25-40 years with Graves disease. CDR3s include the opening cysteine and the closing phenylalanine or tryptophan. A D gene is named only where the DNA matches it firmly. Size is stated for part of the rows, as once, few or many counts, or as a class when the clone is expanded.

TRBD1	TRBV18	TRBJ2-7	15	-	TGTGCCAGCTCACCCCGGGACAGGGGGCGTTACGAGCAGTACTTC	CASSPRDRGRYEQYF
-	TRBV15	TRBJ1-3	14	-	TGTGCCACCAGCAGAGAGCCAATCACGGACACCATATATTTT	CATSREPITDTIYF
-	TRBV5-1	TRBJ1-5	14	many	TGTGCCAGCAGCAAAACAGGAGCTAATCAGCCCCAGCATTTT	CASSKTGANQPQHF
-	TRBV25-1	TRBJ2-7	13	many	TGTGCCAGCTGGTCCGGGACAAACTACGAGCAGTACTTC	CASWSGTNYEQYF
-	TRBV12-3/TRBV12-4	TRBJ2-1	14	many	TGTGCCAGCAGTCATCCTACTACGCCCAATGAGCAGTTCTTC	CASSHPTTPNEQFF
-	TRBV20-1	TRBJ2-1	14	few	TGCAGTGCTCCCGGAGGGCTGGGCAACAATGAGCAGTTCTTC	CSAPGGLGNNEQFF
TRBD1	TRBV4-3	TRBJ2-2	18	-	TGCGCCAGCAGCCAAGACTGGATCGACAGGGCTATCACCGGGGAGCTGTTTTTT	CASSQDWIDRAITGELFF
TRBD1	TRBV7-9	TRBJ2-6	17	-	TGTGCCAGCAGCTTGGGACAGGGGGTTTCTGGGGCCAACGTCCTGACTTTC	CASSLGQGVSGANVLTF
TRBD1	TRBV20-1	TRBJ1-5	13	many	TGCAGTGCTAGATTGGAGACAGGGCAGCCCCAGCATTTT	CSARLETGQPQHF
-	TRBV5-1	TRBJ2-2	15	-	TGCGCCAGCAGCACCTTCGAGCCGAACACCGGGGAGCTGTTTTTT	CASSTFEPNTGELFF
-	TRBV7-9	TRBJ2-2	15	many	TGTGCCAGCAGCTTAGTCCTAGCTGGCACCGGGGAGCTGTTTTTT	CASSLVLAGTGELFF
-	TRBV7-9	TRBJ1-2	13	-	TGTGCCAGCGTCGAGGGGACACCTTATGGCTACACCTTC	CASVEGTPYGYTF
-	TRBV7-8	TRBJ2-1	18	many	TGTGCCAGCAGCTTAGGGGCCTTCAAGGCGAACTCCTACAATGAGCAGTTCTTC	CASSLGAFKANSYNEQFF
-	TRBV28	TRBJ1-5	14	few	TGTGCCAGCAGTTTAGAAACAGGTTGGCAGCCCCAGCATTTT	CASSLETGWQPQHF
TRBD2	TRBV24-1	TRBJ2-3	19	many	TGTGCCACCAGTGACCCCTCATTGAACCGAGCGGGATTGGGAGATACGCAGTATTTT	CATSDPSLNRAGLGDTQYF